This record covers a single T cell receptor beta chain. Profiling relied on immunoSEQ multiplex PCR, and the TCRdb table lists in-frame clones only, not all of them. The sample shows 55,000 to 60,000 clones, around 93% of them seen only once. These data originate in a study of technical replicates of blood from a few donors. Sequencing input: PBMCs. This receptor was identified in a human donor in good health. Some clones in this sample may be carry-over from other donors' samples.

CDR3 region: CASSLAGQMNTEAFF. The CDR3 DNA reads TGTGCCAGCAGCTTAGCGGGACAGATGAACACTGAAGCTTTCTTT. The gene calls are TRBV7-9 and TRBJ1-1; 7 positions agree with TRBD1. The V gene end was trimmed by 0 bases and the J gene end by 0 bases; junction bases not matched to a gene: 1. Looked up from germline, CDR1 is SEHNR and CDR2 is FQNEAQ (reference sequence). CDR3 size: 15 residues.